These T cell receptor beta chains were read from a single sample in a study of regulatory T cells in long-lasting Graves disease. TCRdb fed the multiplex PCR reads into MiXCR, producing one record per CDR3 protein. The sample records 500,000 or so distinct CDR3 sequences, about 16% being singletons. The same data also went into a second study, on T cells in Graves' hyperthyroidism and ophthalmopathy.

The source was peripheral blood mononuclear cells (PBMCs), collected at new diagnosis, from a patient treated with antithyroid drugs. These receptors were obtained from a middle-aged woman with Graves disease. Both conserved end residues are part of each CDR3. The D gene is left open where the match is weak. Clone size is stated in some rows and not others, as once, few, many or a class when expanded.

V,size,J,D,DNA,CDR3
TRBV28,few,TRBJ2-5,-,TGTGCCAGCAGTCCCGACATAAGAAAAGAGACCCAGTACTTC,CASSPDIRKETQYF
TRBV7-9,-,TRBJ2-2,-,TGTGCCAGCGGCCGAACCGGGGGAACCGGGGAGCTGTTTTTT,CASGRTGGTGELFF
TRBV6-1,-,TRBJ1-1,TRBD1,TGTGCCAGCATCGAAAGGACAGGGGGCCGTACTGAAGCTTTCTTT,CASIERTGGRTEAFF
TRBV3-1,many,TRBJ1-5,-,TGTGCCAGCAGCCCCGCGGGGGATCAGCCCCAGCATTTT,CASSPAGDQPQHF
TRBV14,few,TRBJ1-2,-,TGTGCCAGCAGCCAAGGGGGCCCCCGTGGCGGCTACACCTTC,CASSQGGPRGGYTF
TRBV18,few,TRBJ1-2,-,TGTGCCAGCTCACCCGGAACAGGGACGGATGGCTACACCTTC,CASSPGTGTDGYTF
TRBV3-1,few,TRBJ2-5,TRBD2,TGTGCCAGCAGCCAAGATGGAGTAGCGGGGGGGCCGTTTCAAGAGACCCAGTACTTC,CASSQDGVAGGPFQETQYF
TRBV7-3,many,TRBJ1-1,TRBD1,TGTGCCAGCAGCTCCAGACCAGGGGGCACTGAAGCTTTCTTT,CASSSRPGGTEAFF
TRBV5-1,many,TRBJ2-3,TRBD2,TGCGCCAGCAGCAAGGCGGGGGGCCTTATCGTCGCAGATACGCAGTATTTT,CASSKAGGLIVADTQYF
TRBV29-1,-,TRBJ2-3,-,TGCAGCGTTGCCGGCAGGCTCACAGATACGCGGTATTTT,CSVAGRLTDTRYF
TRBV9,-,TRBJ2-1,TRBD1,TGTGCCAGCAGCGTAGGGGACAGGGGTGTGGATGAGCAGTTCTTC,CASSVGDRGVDEQFF
TRBV19,-,TRBJ1-6,-,TGTGCCAGTAGTTTAAACTCGATGCCTTCACCCCTCCACTTT,CASSLNSMPSPLHF
TRBV20-1,-,TRBJ2-2,TRBD2,TGCAGTGCTAGTATAGACGGGGGGGCTTCCGGGGAGCTGTTTTTT,CSASIDGGASGELFF
TRBV30,few,TRBJ1-1,TRBD1,TGTGCCTGGTATCGCTCGGGACAGGGGAGATCTGAAGCTTTCTTT,CAWYRSGQGRSEAFF
TRBV15,-,TRBJ2-3,-,TGTGCCACCAGCACTAAGACCCGTCAGCCCCAGTATTTT,CATSTKTRQPQYF
TRBV6-1,-,TRBJ1-2,-,TGTGCCAGCAGTGAGAGGGGCGGCGGGTACTATGGCTACACCTTC,CASSERGGGYYGYTF
TRBV15,many,TRBJ1-5,-,TGTGCCACCAGCAGAGACGAGTCGAAGCCCCAGCATTTT,CATSRDESKPQHF
TRBV27,many,TRBJ2-7,-,TGTGCCAGCAGCCGGGAGAGAGGGGGTTCCTACGAGCAGTACTTC,CASSRERGGSYEQYF
TRBV3-1,many,TRBJ2-3,-,TGTGCCAGCAGCCAGACTAGATGGGGCACAGATACGCAGTATTTT,CASSQTRWGTDTQYF
TRBV2,-,TRBJ1-2,TRBD1,TGTGCCAGCAGTTGGACAGGGGGTGAGGACTACACCTTC,CASSWTGGEDYTF
TRBV5-1,-,TRBJ2-7,-,TGCGCCAGCAGCTTGGGGGGGGCGGAGAGCTCCTACGAGCAGTACTTC,CASSLGGAESSYEQYF
TRBV6-9,many,TRBJ1-1,TRBD1,TGTGCCAGCAGTTACGCTCCGACAGGGGGTCCTGGCACTGAAGCTTTCTTT,CASSYAPTGGPGTEAFF
TRBV5-1,many,TRBJ2-3,-,TGCGCCAGCAGCTTTTCCAGTACCGGGCTCACGCAGTATTTT,CASSFSSTGLTQYF
TRBV9,few,TRBJ1-2,-,TGTGCCAGCAGCGTAGCCCTGCAGCCAAACTATGGCTACACCTTC,CASSVALQPNYGYTF
TRBV5-1,-,TRBJ1-1,TRBD1,TGCGCCAGCAGCTGGAAAGCCGGGACAGGGGGCACTGAAGCTTTCTTT,CASSWKAGTGGTEAFF
TRBV30,many,TRBJ2-3,-,TGTGCCTGGAGTGTACGTAGTTGGGCAGATACGCAGTATTTT,CAWSVRSWADTQYF
TRBV20-1,many,TRBJ1-5,-,TGCAGTGCTAGAGACATGGAGGGCAATCAGCCCCAGCATTTT,CSARDMEGNQPQHF
TRBV7-9,-,TRBJ1-3,-,TGTGCCAGCAGCTTGAGGGGGGCTACTGGAAACACCATATATTTT,CASSLRGATGNTIYF
TRBV2,-,TRBJ2-1,TRBD2,TGTGCCAGCAGCGAGGGACTAGCGGGGGGATCCTACAATGAGCAGTTCTTC,CASSEGLAGGSYNEQFF
TRBV19,-,TRBJ2-7,-,TGTGCCAGTAGTATGAGATGGGGAAAGCTGAGTTCCTACGAGCAGTACTTC,CASSMRWGKLSSYEQYF
TRBV11-2,many,TRBJ1-4,-,TGTGCCAGCAGCCCCAGGGATAGGATTGAAAAACTGTTTTTT,CASSPRDRIEKLFF
TRBV18,-,TRBJ1-1,TRBD1,TGTGCCAGCTCACTGCAAAGGACAGGGCTAAACACTGAAGCTTTCTTT,CASSLQRTGLNTEAFF
TRBV5-5,-,TRBJ1-2,-,TGTGCCAGCAGCTTGGGGTCGTCACTTTCCTTCTATGGCTACACCTTC,CASSLGSSLSFYGYTF
TRBV20-1,many,TRBJ2-7,-,TGCAGTGCTAGATTAGGGCGGGGTCCCTACGAGCAGTACTTC,CSARLGRGPYEQYF
TRBV6-1,few,TRBJ2-3,TRBD2,TGTGCCAGCAGTCCAGATCTAGCGGGGGGGGGGACGCAGTATTTT,CASSPDLAGGGTQYF
TRBV5-1,many,TRBJ2-3,TRBD2,TGCGCCAGCAGCTTGTCCGCGGGGGGGCTCACAGATACGCAGTATTTT,CASSLSAGGLTDTQYF
TRBV3-1,many,TRBJ2-5,-,TGTGCCAGCAGCCAGGGGGGCGCGAAGACCCAGTACTTC,CASSQGGAKTQYF
TRBV24-1,-,TRBJ1-5,-,TGTGCCACGAGTCCCAATCAGCCCCAGCATTTT,CATSPNQPQHF
TRBV28,many,TRBJ1-1,TRBD1,TGTGCCAGCCCCCCGACAGGGGGCTTTTTGAACACTGAAGCTTTCTTT,CASPPTGGFLNTEAFF
TRBV7-9,-,TRBJ2-5,-,TGTGCCAGCAGCGGTCTGGGGGGCGGAGAGACCCAGTACTTC,CASSGLGGGETQYF
TRBV14,many,TRBJ1-1,TRBD1,TGTGCCAGCAGCCGGTTCGAGGGACAGCTGAACACTGAAGCTTTCTTT,CASSRFEGQLNTEAFF
TRBV28,many,TRBJ2-3,TRBD2,TGTGCCAGCTCTCCTAGCGGGGGGGTTCAAGATACGCAGTATTTT,CASSPSGGVQDTQYF
TRBV2,few,TRBJ2-7,TRBD1,TGTGCCAGTAGCCGGGACAGGGGGCCGTACGAGCAGTACTTC,CASSRDRGPYEQYF
TRBV19,-,TRBJ2-2,-,TGTGCCAGTAGTAAGACAGCCACGAACACCGGGGAGCTGTTTTTT,CASSKTATNTGELFF
TRBV6-4,-,TRBJ1-1,-,TGTGCCAGCAGTGAGCGGATGAACACTGAAGCTTTCTTT,CASSERMNTEAFF
TRBV5-1,many,TRBJ2-7,-,TGCGCCAGCAGCTTAGGCGGGGCCACCTACGAGCAGTACTTC,CASSLGGATYEQYF